This note documents a single TCR beta chain sequence. Its matching antigen is unknown. Time point described: blood at routine non-recurrence follow-up after resection. Whole RNA was taken from tumor, nontumor lung or frozen PBMC; it was then sequenced unsorted. The study tagged each TCR cDNA molecule with a unique molecular identifier. In TCRdb, the 5' RACE reads were re-called with MiXCR into one record per CDR3 protein. The sample lists around 120,000 distinct CDR3 sequences, more than 9% occurring once. The germline V gene encodes CDR1 LGHDT and CDR2 YNNKEL (reference sequence). The CDR3 sequence is 14 residues long. The V end lost 4 bases, the J end lost 3 bases, and 12 bases lay between the germline ends. This entry belongs to a study of spatial heterogeneity in lung cancer. Study outcomes and limitations: Resection blood, more than follow-up blood, showed ubiquitous expanded tumor TCRs.

This specimen consisted of PBMCs, obtained at follow-up. V usage is TRBV3-1 and J usage is TRBJ1-1; no reliable D call. This sequence was found in a male donor with early-stage non-small cell lung cancer. The CDR3 protein is CASSPSGIHTEAFF. As DNA, the CDR3 is TGTGCCAGCAGCCCGTCCGGGATACACACTGAAGCTTTCTTT.